This T cell receptor beta chain stems from a study of T cells in Graves' hyperthyroidism and ophthalmopathy. TCR beta CDR3 regions were amplified from RNA transcripts. Carried out on the TCR CDR3, a first-round RT-PCR used the HTBI primer set. Each CDR3 protein is one row after TCRdb ran MiXCR on the multiplex PCR reads. The repertoire holds around 690,000 distinct CDR3 sequences, with 15% to 20% as singletons. This CDR3 contains 14 residues. Per the germline V gene, CDR1 is SGHTA and CDR2 is FQGNSA. Trimming removed 4 bases from V and 10 bases from J, with 19 bases in between. Each 10 ml fresh peripheral blood draw supplied the PBMCs.

The gene calls are TRBV7-2 and TRBJ1-2; D unclear. The sample consisted of blood. The clonotype comes from a man aged 50 to 59 with Graves' hyperthyroidism. DNA for the CDR3: TGTGCCAGCAGCTCGGCCGGCTCCTCCGTTTCCTACACCTTC. It encodes CASSSAGSSVSYTF.